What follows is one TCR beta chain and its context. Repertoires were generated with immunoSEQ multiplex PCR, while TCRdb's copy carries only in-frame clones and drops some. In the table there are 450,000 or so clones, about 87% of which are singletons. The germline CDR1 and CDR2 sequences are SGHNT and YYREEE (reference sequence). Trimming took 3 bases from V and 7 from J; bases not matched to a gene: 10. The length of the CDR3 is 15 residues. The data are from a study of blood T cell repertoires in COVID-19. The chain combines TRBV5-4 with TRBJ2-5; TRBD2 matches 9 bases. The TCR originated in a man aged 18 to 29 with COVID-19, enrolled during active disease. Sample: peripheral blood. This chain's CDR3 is CASSSAGGGLMTQYF. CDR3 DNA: TGTGCCAGCAGCTCCGCGGGGGGGGGTTTGATGACCCAGTACTTC.